This entry describes one T cell receptor (beta chain). Its target is not known. This may arise from a read error, as a much more abundant clone is one base away. The conserved final phenylalanine or tryptophan is absent from the CDR3, which likely points to a read error. This CDR3 region has 12 residues. CDR1 is SGHKS and CDR2 is YYEKEE in the germline V gene (reference sequence). The sample comes from a study of CD8+CD57+ T cells in acquired aplastic anemia. Study as a whole: Sorted CD4+ and CD8+ cells gave an average of approximately 3.4 ug of DNA.

Whole-study findings and limits: Between patients and controls, CD8+ Simpson's diversity did not vary significantly. Patients and controls shared 25 to 30 CD8+ CDR3 sequences.

Genomic DNA served as template for TCR beta VDJ and CDR3 profiling. TCRdb re-analysed the reads in MiXCR, keeping a single row per CDR3 protein. Here the sample spans a few hundred thousand distinct CDR3 sequences, approximately 56% being singletons. This rearrangement joins TRBV5-5 to TRBJ2-1, with D tentatively TRBD1 or TRBD2 (5 bases each). Sequencing input: sorted CD4+, CD8+, or CD8+CD57+ T cells (not recorded which) from PBMCs. The receptor's source is a human donor with severe aplastic anemia or a healthy control (not recorded which). This CDR3 reads CASSLTGTKQFS. For the CDR3, the DNA is TGCGCCAGCAGCCTAACCGGGACCAAGCAGTTCTCC.